This TCR beta chain was profiled in a study of PD-1 blockade in classical Hodgkin lymphoma. Time point denoted: newly diagnosed, previously untreated cHL patient sample. Using magnetic negative selection, the CD4+ T cells were separated out of thawed PBMCs. Germline values: CDR1 MNHNY, CDR2 SVGAGI (reference sequence). The V end lost 7 bases, the J end lost 4 bases, and 17 bases lay between the germline ends. This CDR3 region has 15 residues. Repertoires were generated with immunoSEQ multiplex PCR, while TCRdb's copy carries only in-frame clones and drops some. The sample shows roughly 16,000 clones, approximately 90% of them seen only once.

The gene calls are TRBV6-6 and TRBJ1-5, with a tentative D call TRBD1 (5 bases). Sequencing was done on a sample of CD4+ T cells from blood. The TCR sequence derives from a human donor with classical Hodgkin lymphoma. CDR3 DNA sequence: TGTGCCAGCACCACGGGAACAGGTCTAAATCAGCCCCAGCATTTT. Its protein product is CASTTGTGLNQPQHF.